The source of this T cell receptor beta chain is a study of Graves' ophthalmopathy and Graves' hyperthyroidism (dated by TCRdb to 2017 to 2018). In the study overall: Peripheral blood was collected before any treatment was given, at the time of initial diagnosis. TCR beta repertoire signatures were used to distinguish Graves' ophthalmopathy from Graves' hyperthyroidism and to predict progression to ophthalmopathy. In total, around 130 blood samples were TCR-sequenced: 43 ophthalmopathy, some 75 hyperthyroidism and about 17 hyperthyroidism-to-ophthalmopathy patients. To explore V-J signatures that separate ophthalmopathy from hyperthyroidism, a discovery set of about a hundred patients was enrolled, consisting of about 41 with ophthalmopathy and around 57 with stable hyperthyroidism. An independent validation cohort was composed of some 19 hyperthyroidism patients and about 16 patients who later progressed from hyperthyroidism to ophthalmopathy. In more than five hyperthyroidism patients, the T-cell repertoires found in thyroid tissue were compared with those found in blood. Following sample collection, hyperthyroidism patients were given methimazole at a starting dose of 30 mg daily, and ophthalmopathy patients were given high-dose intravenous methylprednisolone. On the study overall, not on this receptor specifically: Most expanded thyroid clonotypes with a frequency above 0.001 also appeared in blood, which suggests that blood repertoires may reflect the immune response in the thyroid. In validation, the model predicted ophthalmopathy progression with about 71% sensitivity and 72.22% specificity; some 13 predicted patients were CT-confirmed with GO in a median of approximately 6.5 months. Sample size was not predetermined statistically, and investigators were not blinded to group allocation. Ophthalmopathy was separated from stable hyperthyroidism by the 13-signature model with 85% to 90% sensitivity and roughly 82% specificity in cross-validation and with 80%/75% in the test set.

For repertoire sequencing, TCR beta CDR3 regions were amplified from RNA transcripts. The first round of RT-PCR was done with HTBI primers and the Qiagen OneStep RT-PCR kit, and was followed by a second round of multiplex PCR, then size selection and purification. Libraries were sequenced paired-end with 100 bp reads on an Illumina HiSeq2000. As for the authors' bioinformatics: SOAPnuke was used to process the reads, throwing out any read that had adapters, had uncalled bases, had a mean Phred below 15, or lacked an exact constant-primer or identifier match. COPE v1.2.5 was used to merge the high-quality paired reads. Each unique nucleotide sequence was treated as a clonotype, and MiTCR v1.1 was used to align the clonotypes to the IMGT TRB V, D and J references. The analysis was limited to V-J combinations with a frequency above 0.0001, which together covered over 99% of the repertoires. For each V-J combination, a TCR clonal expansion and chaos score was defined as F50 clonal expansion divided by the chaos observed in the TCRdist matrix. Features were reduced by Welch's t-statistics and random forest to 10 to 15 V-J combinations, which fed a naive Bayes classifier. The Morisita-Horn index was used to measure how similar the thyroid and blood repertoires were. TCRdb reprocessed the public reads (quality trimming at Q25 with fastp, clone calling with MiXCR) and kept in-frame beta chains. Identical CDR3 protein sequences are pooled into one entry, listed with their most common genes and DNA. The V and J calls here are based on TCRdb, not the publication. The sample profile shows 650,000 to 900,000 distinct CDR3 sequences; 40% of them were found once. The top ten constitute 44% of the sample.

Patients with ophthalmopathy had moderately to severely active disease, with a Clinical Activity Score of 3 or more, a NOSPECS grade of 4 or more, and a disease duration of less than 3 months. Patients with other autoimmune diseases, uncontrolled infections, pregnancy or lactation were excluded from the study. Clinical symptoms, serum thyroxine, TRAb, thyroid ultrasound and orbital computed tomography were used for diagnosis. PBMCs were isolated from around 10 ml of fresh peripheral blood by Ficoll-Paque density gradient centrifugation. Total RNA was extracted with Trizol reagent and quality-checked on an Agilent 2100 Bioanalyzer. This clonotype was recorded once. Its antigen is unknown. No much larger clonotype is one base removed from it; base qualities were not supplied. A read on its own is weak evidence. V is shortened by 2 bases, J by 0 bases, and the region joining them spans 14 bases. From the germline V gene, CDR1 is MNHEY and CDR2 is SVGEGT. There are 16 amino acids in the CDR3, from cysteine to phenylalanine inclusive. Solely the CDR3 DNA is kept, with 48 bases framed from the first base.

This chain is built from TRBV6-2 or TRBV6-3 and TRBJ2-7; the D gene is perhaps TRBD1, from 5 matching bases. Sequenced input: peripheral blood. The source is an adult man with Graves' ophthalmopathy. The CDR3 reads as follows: CASSYSPDTNSYEQYF. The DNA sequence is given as TGTGCCAGCAGTTACAGTCCGGACACTAACTCCTACGAGCAGTACTTC.